One and the same sample provided the 22 T cell receptor beta chains below, sequenced in a study of CD8+ T cells in alopecia areata. The sequencing template was cDNA reverse transcribed from extracted RNA. The repertoire was sequenced with immunoSEQ multiplex PCR; TCRdb's copy has only in-frame clones and lacks some. The sample yields about 190,000 clones, under 60% seen once. This sample's treatment: oral pan-JAK inhibitor, 5-10 mg twice daily. Sequenced material: CD8+ T cells sorted from blood, taken at week 24, from a patient treated with tofacitinib. The receptors shown here come from a human donor with alopecia areata.

The chain has TRBV7-6 and TRBJ2-3; TRBD2 matches at 7 bases. V shed 5 bases, J shed 0 bases, and the junction held 8 bases outside the gene matches. CDR3 length: 16 amino acids. The V gene's germline CDR1 is SGHVS and CDR2 FNYEAQ. The CDR3, as DNA: TGTGCCAGCAGCCCGGGGGGTGGGGGAAGCACAGATACGCAGTATTTT. Protein: CASSPGGGGSTDTQYF.

The chain employs TRBV2 and TRBJ2-2, with 8 bases matching TRBD1. The J segment lost 3 bases and the V segment lost 10 bases, leaving 10 bases of the junction unmatched. CDR1 is SNHLY, CDR2 FYNNEI, per germline. The CDR3 is made up of 15 amino acids. The CDR3 nucleotides are TGTGCCATCTCTCCGGGACAGGCACACACCGGGGAGCTGTTTTTT. Translated, it gives CAISPGQAHTGELFF.

This clone has only a few counts. The chain has TRBV10-3 and TRBJ2-1, with 15 bases matching TRBD2. V was pared by 0 bases and J by 8 bases, with 8 bases of the junction left unmatched. In germline, CDR1 is ENHRY, CDR2 SYGVKD. The CDR3 is made up of 18 amino acids. CDR3 loop: CAISESRTSGGATDEQFF. In DNA form, the CDR3 reads TGTGCCATCAGTGAGTCAAGGACTAGCGGGGGGGCCACAGATGAGCAGTTCTTC.

The V gene is TRBV6-4, the J gene TRBJ2-7, with TRBD2 as a possible D gene (6 bases). Germline V gene lookup returns CDR1 MRHNA and CDR2 SNTAGT. Trimming pared 2 bases from V and 2 bases from J, leaving 13 bases between. This CDR3 comprises 15 residues. CDR3 protein: CASSDPRGAPYEQYF. CDR3 coding DNA: TGTGCCAGCAGTGACCCCCGCGGGGCCCCCTACGAGCAGTACTTC.

The chain uses TRBV30 and TRBJ2-2; D remains unclear. The CDR3 contains 12 residues. V was pared by 3 bases and J by 4 bases, with 6 bases between. The germline V gene has CDR1 GTSNPN and CDR2 SVGIG (reference sequence). CDR3 in DNA: TGTGCCTGGAGCAGCAGCACCGGGGAGCTGTTTTTT. It translates to CAWSSSTGELFF.

The chain links TRBV14 to TRBJ2-5; 7 positions match TRBD2. V was pared by 5 bases and J by 4 bases, with 4 bases of the junction left unmatched. Germline V lookup: CDR1 SGHDN, CDR2 FVKESK. The CDR3 has 13 amino acids. CDR3 sequence: CASSGGDPETQYF. For the CDR3, the DNA is TGTGCCAGCAGCGGGGGGGATCCAGAGACCCAGTACTTC.

This chain connects TRBV13 to TRBJ2-5; 14 bases match TRBD2. CDR1 PRHDT and CDR2 FYEKMQ come from the germline V gene (reference sequence). The CDR3 sequence is 17 residues long. With 4 bases clipped from V and 5 bases from J, the junction kept 9 bases outside the gene matches. The CDR3 DNA follows: TGTGCCAGCAGCTCCCGACTAGCGGGGGGGCCAGGGGAGACCCAGTACTTC. It yields the protein CASSSRLAGGPGETQYF.

This clone was found a few times. Additional DNA sequences in this sample encode the identical CDR3. This chain links TRBV30 with TRBJ1-1, with D possibly TRBD1 on 6 matching bases. Germline-derived CDR1 and CDR2 are GTSNPN and SVGIG (reference sequence). This CDR3 is built from 11 residues. Trimming stripped 3 bases from V and 5 bases from J, with 7 bases between. CDR3 region: CAWSQGTEAFF. The CDR3 DNA is TGTGCCTGGAGCCAGGGGACTGAAGCTTTCTTT. The variable domain in full, with the rest retrieved from reference TRBV30 and TRBJ1-1, is SQTIHQWPATLVQPVGSPLSLECTVEGTSNPNLYWYRQAAGRGLQLLFYSVGIGQISSEVPQNLSASRPQDRQFILSSKKLLLSDSGFYLCAWSQGTEAFFGQGTRLTVV.

This clone appeared once. V gene TRBV4-1 combines with J gene TRBJ2-3, with D unclear. The CDR3 extends over 15 amino acids. The germline V gene has CDR1 MGHRA and CDR2 YSYEKL. V was pared by 1 base and J by 6 bases, with 14 bases between. The CDR3 loop reads CASSQGLLVGDTQYF. The CDR3 nucleotides read TGCGCCAGCAGCCAAGGACTCCTGGTGGGTGATACGCAGTATTTT.

In its sample, this clone was seen many times. The same CDR3 can be traced to other DNA sequences in this sample. The gene calls are TRBV30 and TRBJ1-5; D is undetermined. There are 13 residues in the CDR3. From germline, CDR1 is GTSNPN and CDR2 SVGIG (reference sequence). The V end was cut by 0 bases, the J end by 1 base, with 4 bases between. Written as DNA, the CDR3 is TGTGCCTGGAGTGTGGGGAGCAATCAGCCCCAGCATTTT. Translation gives CAWSVGSNQPQHF.

This clone was seen more than once but under ten times. The genes are TRBV29-1 and TRBJ2-1; D gene uncertain. The CDR3 is made up of 14 amino acids. Trimming stripped 2 bases from V and 0 bases from J, with 8 bases between. Germline V gene lookup returns CDR1 SQVTM and CDR2 ANQGSEA. DNA for the CDR3: TGCAGCGTTGAACGGGTGAGCTCCTACAATGAGCAGTTCTTC. Amino acid sequence: CSVERVSSYNEQFF.

This sequence joins TRBV7-9 and TRBJ2-5; 11 bases map to TRBD1. Per germline, CDR1 SEHNR and CDR2 FQNEAQ (reference sequence). V dropped 5 bases and J dropped 5; count of bases not matched to a gene: 7. The CDR3 has 15 amino acids. The CDR3 DNA is TGTGCCAGCAGCCCCTGGACAGGGGGCAGGGAGACCCAGTACTTC. It codes for CASSPWTGGRETQYF.

As to this clone: This sample also contains other DNA sequences that code for the same CDR3. This chain uses TRBV25-1 with TRBJ1-1; 9 bases match TRBD1. With V trimmed by 6 bases and J by 5 bases, 1 base remained unmatched. The CDR3 length is 12 residues. Germline V CDR1 and CDR2: MGHDK, SYGVNS. CDR3 loop: CASRTGGTEAFF. The CDR3 DNA follows: TGTGCCAGCAGGACAGGGGGAACTGAAGCTTTCTTT.

This clone was recorded a few times. This sequence joins TRBV9 and TRBJ1-1; D may be TRBD1 (6 bases). The V and J ends lost 2 bases and 7 bases respectively, with 24 bases between them. There are 17 residues in the CDR3. Germline V gene sequence: CDR1 SGDLS, CDR2 YYNGEE. The CDR3 sequence is CASSVTGLLAPGYEAFF. The CDR3, as DNA: TGTGCCAGCAGCGTGACAGGCCTACTCGCTCCGGGGTATGAAGCTTTCTTT.

This clone was detected a few times. V gene TRBV15 combines with J gene TRBJ2-3, with D unclear. Germline CDR1 LNHNV, CDR2 YYDKDF (reference sequence). The CDR3 has 13 amino acids. V was cut by 8 bases and J by 1 base, with 10 bases left in between. CDR3 bases: TGTGCCACCTCCACGCCTGGCACAGATACGCAGTATTTT. Its translation is CATSTPGTDTQYF.

This clone was seen a handful of times. The CDR3 nucleotides are TGCGCCAGCTCCCACGACGCAGGGTTGTTCTTC. Translated, it gives CASSHDAGLFF. V gene TRBV5-1 combines with J gene TRBJ2-1, with D possibly TRBD1 on 5 matching bases. CDR1 is SGHRS, CDR2 YFSETQ, per germline. The CDR3 extends over 11 amino acids. V was trimmed by 7 bases and J by 15 bases, leaving 17 bases between them.

This sequence joins TRBV29-1 and TRBJ1-2; no firm D call. The length of the CDR3 is 12 residues. V dropped 4 bases and J dropped 3 bases, with 9 bases sitting between them. Germline CDR1 and CDR2: SQVTM and ANQGSEA. Here the CDR3 reads CSVVGSHYGYTF. Here the CDR3 DNA reads TGCAGCGTTGTGGGGTCACACTATGGCTACACCTTC.

The J gene is TRBJ1-2, the V gene TRBV7-9; D is possibly TRBD1 (5 bases). The germline V gene has CDR1 SEHNR and CDR2 FQNEAQ (reference sequence). The germline V and J ends were trimmed by 6 bases and 8 bases, with 7 bases remaining between them. The CDR3 has 10 residues. The CDR3: CASRGRGYTF. In nucleotides, the CDR3 is TGTGCCAGCAGGGGGCGCGGCTACACCTTC.

This clone appeared a few times. The identical CDR3 is also encoded by other nucleotide sequences in the sample. The chain links TRBV6-5 to TRBJ1-1; D is perhaps TRBD1 (5 bases). Per germline, CDR1 MNHEY and CDR2 SVGAGI. CDR3 size: 14 residues. V lost 0 bases, J lost 4 bases, and 9 bases lay in between. The CDR3: CASSYSGGGTEAFF. The CDR3 coding sequence is TGTGCCAGCAGTTACTCTGGGGGAGGCACTGAAGCTTTCTTT.

The rearrangement joins TRBV19 to TRBJ2-3, with D unclear. The CDR3 loop spans 15 amino acids. The ends were cut back, 1 base at V and 0 bases at J, with 8 bases in the middle. Germline V gene sequence: CDR1 LNHDA, CDR2 SQIVND (reference sequence). The CDR3 nucleotides read TGTGCCAGTAGTATAGTTCCAGGAAGCACAGATACGCAGTATTTT. This codes for CASSIVPGSTDTQYF.

This clone was seen only a few times. J is TRBJ2-7 and V is TRBV5-1, with 9 bases identical to TRBD2. CDR3 size: 15 residues. After removal of 0 bases from V and 3 bases from J, the junction contained 4 bases not matched to a gene. The V gene's germline CDR1 is SGHRS and CDR2 YFSETQ. This CDR3 is CASSLVPSGVYEQYF. The CDR3 bases are TGCGCCAGCAGCTTGGTTCCTAGCGGGGTCTACGAGCAGTACTTC.

The chain joins TRBV11-2 to TRBJ2-1; the D call may be TRBD1 or TRBD2 (7 bases each). V lost 5 bases and J lost 0, with 17 bases in between. This CDR3 is built from 17 residues. CDR1 and CDR2 from the germline V gene are SGHAT and FQNNGV. DNA for the CDR3: TGTGCCAGCAGCCGGGGGGTGACAGGGAACTCCTACAATGAGCAGTTCTTC. It translates to CASSRGVTGNSYNEQFF.